This T cell receptor (beta chain) was sequenced for a study of Graves' ophthalmopathy and Graves' hyperthyroidism. Study-level information: Being free of ophthalmopathy for 18 months of follow-up defined stable hyperthyroidism.

Amplification from RNA transcripts yielded the TCR beta CDR3 regions. HTBI primers served in a first-round RT-PCR, which a second-round multiplex PCR followed. One entry per CDR3 protein, called by TCRdb with MiXCR from the multiplex PCR reads. The table has over a million distinct CDR3 sequences, 35% to 40% seen once. Clinical symptoms, serum thyroxine, TRAb, thyroid ultrasound and orbital computed tomography were relied on for diagnosis. V lost 0 bases to trimming and J lost 9 bases, with 11 bases between them. Germline CDR1 and CDR2: SEHNR and FQNEAQ (reference sequence). CDR3 length: 13 amino acids. Details on this clonotype: This sequence may be a read error, since a much larger clone differs from it by one base.

The specimen was peripheral blood or thyroid tissue (not recorded which). The chain uses TRBV7-9 and TRBJ1-1; D is uncertain. The TCR originated in an adult man with Graves' hyperthyroidism. The CDR3 loop reads CASSLAGRGKAFF. DNA for the CDR3: TGTGCCAGCAGCTTAGCAGGACGGGGTAAAGCTTTCTTT.